A single sample gave rise to the 20 T cell receptor beta chains below, sequenced in a study of blood T cells in healthy people across ages. Primers used in a second PCR of roughly 7 to 11 cycles were a sample-barcoded 5' primer and a J-beta primer mix. A single record per CDR3 protein comes from TCRdb applying MiXCR to the 5' RACE reads. The sample records 730,000 or so distinct CDR3 sequences, 40% to 45% being singletons. Material: blood. These receptors were collected from a man older than 75 in good health.

The chain has TRBV9 and TRBJ2-1; 7 nucleotides agree with TRBD2. Germline loops: CDR1 SGDLS, CDR2 YYNGEE. J lost 5 bases, V lost 0 bases, and 8 bases had no gene match. The CDR3 has 16 amino acids. DNA for the CDR3: TGTGCCAGCAGCGTAGCTATTGTGGGGGGGGACAATGAGCAGTTCTTC. Translated: CASSVAIVGGDNEQFF.

The chain carries TRBV6-6 and TRBJ1-2; 7 bases match TRBD1. This CDR3 region has 12 residues. The V gene end was trimmed by 7 bases and the J gene end by 8 bases; junction bases not matched to a gene: 7. Germline V CDR1 and CDR2: MNHNY, SVGAGI (reference sequence). This chain's CDR3 is CASTSQGQGYTF. Here the CDR3 DNA reads TGTGCCAGCACTTCACAGGGGCAGGGCTACACCTTC.

There are a few counts of this clonotype. This chain joins TRBV4-3 and TRBJ2-7; 7 bases map to TRBD2. The V gene end was trimmed by 6 bases and the J gene end by 3 bases; junction bases not matched to a gene: 11. The germline gives CDR1 LGHNA, CDR2 YSLEER. This CDR3 spans 15 amino acids. The CDR3 sequence: CASSLLRLANYEQYF. The CDR3 nucleotides are TGCGCCAGCAGTCTACTGCGACTAGCCAACTACGAGCAGTACTTC.

V usage is TRBV24-1 and J usage is TRBJ2-1; D gene uncertain. The DNA matches TRBJ2-7 better at its end, which makes the J call doubtful. This CDR3 contains 15 residues. The germline V gene encodes CDR1 KGHDR and CDR2 SFDVKD. This CDR3 is CATSDLAGSYNEQYF. Here the CDR3 DNA reads TGTGCCACCAGTGATTTGGCAGGCTCCTACAATGAGCAGTACTTC.

This clonotype appeared many times. The chain joins TRBV4-2 to TRBJ1-2; possible D gene TRBD1, 5 bases. This CDR3 is 14 amino acids long. Germline assignment: CDR1 LGHNA and CDR2 YNFKEQ. Trimming removed 4 bases from V and 2 bases from J, with 11 bases in between. For the CDR3, the DNA is TGTGCCAGCAGCCTAAATCGGGGGAACTATGGCTACACCTTC. Its protein is CASSLNRGNYGYTF.

V gene TRBV20-1 combines with J gene TRBJ2-7, with 9 positions matching TRBD1. The length of the CDR3 is 17 residues. Per germline, CDR1 DFQATT and CDR2 SNEGSKA (reference sequence). The trim removed 6 bases at V and 2 bases at J, leaving 17 bases unmatched. Here the CDR3 DNA reads TGCAGTGCCCCCTCCCCGACCCGGGACAGGGTGACCTACGAGCAGTACTTC. Amino acid sequence: CSAPSPTRDRVTYEQYF.

This rearrangement joins TRBV29-1 to TRBJ1-3; D remains ambiguous. The ends were cut back, 7 bases at V and 1 base at J, with 11 bases in the middle. The V gene's germline CDR1 is SQVTM and CDR2 ANQGSEA. CDR3 length: 13 residues. CDR3 loop: CSAHVQSGNTIYF. DNA of the CDR3: TGCAGCGCTCACGTCCAATCTGGAAACACCATATATTTT.

CDR3 amino acids: CSARETTSRVEPDEQFF. The CDR3, as DNA: TGCAGTGCTAGAGAGACTACTTCGCGGGTCGAGCCTGATGAGCAGTTCTTC. The genes are TRBV20-1 and TRBJ2-1, with D maybe TRBD2 (5 bases). The CDR3 is made up of 17 amino acids. The germline V gene encodes CDR1 DFQATT and CDR2 SNEGSKA (reference sequence). Trimming took off 0 bases at V and 8 bases at J, with 23 bases between the two ends.

V is TRBV11-2 and J is TRBJ2-2; 7 nucleotides align to TRBD2. Germline V lookup: CDR1 SGHAT, CDR2 FQNNGV. V was clipped by 0 bases and J by 3 bases; unmatched bases: 19. This CDR3 has 21 amino acids. CDR3: CASSLDSRGRASGLYTGELFF. CDR3 sequence (DNA): TGTGCCAGCAGCTTAGATAGCCGCGGGAGAGCTAGCGGCCTTTACACCGGGGAGCTGTTTTTT.

Only a few counts were recorded for this clonotype. J is TRBJ2-7 and V is TRBV7-3; 8 bases map to TRBD1. The CDR3 is made up of 14 amino acids. V shed 2 bases and J 6 bases; nucleotides not matched to a gene: 6. CDR1 is SGHTA, CDR2 FQGTGA, per germline. Written as DNA, the CDR3 is TGTGCCAGCAGCTTATGGACAGGGAAAGGCGAGCAGTACTTC. Amino acid sequence: CASSLWTGKGEQYF.

The chain recombines TRBV9 with TRBJ2-3; 8 nucleotides match TRBD2. The germline V gene has CDR1 SGDLS and CDR2 YYNGEE. There are 15 residues in the CDR3. Unmatched junction bases numbered 11, after V lost 7 bases and J lost 4 bases. CDR3 in amino acids: CASSREGTSPDTQYF. In nucleotides, the CDR3 is TGTGCCAGCTCCCGGGAGGGGACTTCTCCAGATACGCAGTATTTT.

Comments on this clonotype: It may be a read error: a sequence one base away is much more abundant. The rearrangement uses TRBV6-5 and TRBJ2-7, with a tentative D call TRBD2 (6 bases). Germline lookup yields CDR1 MNHEY and CDR2 SVGAGI. This CDR3 is built from 11 residues. The V gene lost 6 bases and the J gene lost 10 bases, with 13 bases spanning the gap. The CDR3 loop is CASREGEAQYF. The CDR3 coding sequence is TGTGCCAGCAGGGAGGGAGAGGCCCAGTACTTC.

This clonotype was counted only a few times. The V gene is TRBV6-2 or TRBV6-3, the J gene TRBJ1-1; D uncertain. Germline CDR1 is MNHEY and CDR2 is SVGEGT. V was clipped by 1 base and J by 1 base, with 4 bases between them. This CDR3 is 13 amino acids long. The CDR3 bases are TGTGCCAGCAGTTACTGGGGGAACACTGAAGCTTTCTTT. Protein product: CASSYWGNTEAFF.

The chain couples TRBV5-1 to TRBJ2-3; 11 bases line up with TRBD2. CDR3 length equals 15 residues. Germline lookup yields CDR1 SGHRS and CDR2 YFSETQ. V lost 4 bases and J lost 2; bases outside the gene matches: 3. The CDR3 region has the DNA TGCGCCAGCAGCGAACTAGCGGGAGCCACAGATACGCAGTATTTT. This gives the protein CASSELAGATDTQYF.

The rearrangement links TRBV4-2 to TRBJ2-1, with D possibly TRBD2 on 7 matching bases. Germline values: CDR1 LGHNA, CDR2 YNFKEQ. V was pared by 1 base and J by 6 bases, with 16 bases between. This CDR3 comprises 16 residues. Written as DNA, the CDR3 is TGTGCCAGCAGCCAAGGGGGGGGCCCGATTGGCAATGAGCAGTTCTTC. Translation gives CASSQGGGPIGNEQFF.

This clonotype has at least ten counts. The chain uses TRBV3-1 and TRBJ2-1; a weak D match, TRBD1 (5 bases). The CDR3 is made up of 15 amino acids. The V end was cut by 1 base, the J end by 7 bases, with 14 bases between. Per germline, CDR1 LGHDT and CDR2 YNNKEL (reference sequence). The CDR3 reads CASSQGVGVGNEQFF. As DNA, the CDR3 is TGTGCCAGCAGCCAAGGTGTAGGGGTGGGGAATGAGCAGTTCTTC.

The chain carries TRBV20-1 and TRBJ2-5; 10 positions match TRBD1. TRBJ2-7 matches the DNA end more closely, so the J call is doubtful. The CDR3 loop spans 15 amino acids. Germline V lookup: CDR1 DFQATT, CDR2 SNEGSKA (reference sequence). The DNA for the CDR3 is TGCAGTGCTAGACCCCTAGGGACAGGGGTTTCCGAGCAGTACTTC. Its translation: CSARPLGTGVSEQYF.

The chain combines TRBV28 with TRBJ1-5, with TRBD1 as a possible D gene (5 bases). The length of the CDR3 is 13 residues. V shed 6 bases and J shed 7 bases, with 13 bases lying between them. Germline-derived CDR1 and CDR2 are MDHEN and SYDVKM. CDR3 loop: CASSHGAEQPQHF. CDR3 coding DNA: TGTGCCAGCAGCCACGGGGCCGAACAGCCCCAGCATTTT.

The J gene is TRBJ2-4, the V gene TRBV6-5, with D possibly called TRBD1 or TRBD2 (5 bases each). Trimming shortened V by 4 bases and J by 0 bases, and 10 bases separated the two germline ends. The germline V gene has CDR1 MNHEY and CDR2 SVGAGI. The CDR3 is 15 amino acids. CDR3 sequence reads: CASSSSGTAKNIQYF. In DNA form, the CDR3 reads TGTGCCAGCAGTTCCTCCGGGACAGCCAAAAACATTCAGTACTTC.

This clonotype was picked up a small number of times. The V and J genes are TRBV9 and TRBJ2-3; TRBD1 matches at 8 bases. The V and J ends lost 0 bases and 3 bases, in that order; junction bases with no gene match: 3. CDR3 length equals 15 residues. Germline V gene lookup returns CDR1 SGDLS and CDR2 YYNGEE. DNA for the CDR3: TGTGCCAGCAGCGTAGGGGACAGGCGGACAGATACGCAGTATTTT. Translation: CASSVGDRRTDTQYF.